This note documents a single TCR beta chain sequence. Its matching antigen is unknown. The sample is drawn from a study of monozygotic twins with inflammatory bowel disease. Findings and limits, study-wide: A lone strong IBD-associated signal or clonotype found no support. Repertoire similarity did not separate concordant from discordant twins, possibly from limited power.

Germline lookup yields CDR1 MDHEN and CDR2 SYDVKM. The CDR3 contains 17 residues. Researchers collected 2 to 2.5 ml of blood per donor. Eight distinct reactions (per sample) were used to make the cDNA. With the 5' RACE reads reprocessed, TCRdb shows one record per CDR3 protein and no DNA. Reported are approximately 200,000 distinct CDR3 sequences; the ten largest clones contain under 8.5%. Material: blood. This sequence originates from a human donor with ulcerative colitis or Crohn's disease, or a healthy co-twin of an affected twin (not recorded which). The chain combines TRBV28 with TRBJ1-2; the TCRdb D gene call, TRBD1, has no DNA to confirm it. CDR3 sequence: CASSSSNLRHPYDGYTF.